These 29 T cell receptor beta chains originate from one sample sequenced in a study of cytomegalovirus exposure and HLA in healthy donors. Vbeta (60) and Jbeta (13) primers were used in the PCR. Only in-frame clones appear in the TCRdb table, and some are missing; sequencing was by immunoSEQ multiplex PCR. Of roughly 100,000 clones listed, less than 85% were seen once; the top ten hold approximately 8%. Sequenced input: PBMCs. These receptors originate from a man between 40 and 49 years old in good health and CMV-seropositive.

The CDR3 is CASSPRGVGYNTDTQYF. CDR3 nucleotides: TGTGCCAGCAGCCCGCGCGGGGTCGGGTATAACACAGATACGCAGTATTTT. The chain couples TRBV9 to TRBJ2-3; weak D call: TRBD2 (6 bases). Germline V gives CDR1 SGDLS, CDR2 YYNGEE. This CDR3 is built from 17 residues. V was trimmed by 4 bases and J by 2 bases, leaving 20 bases between them.

The chain has TRBV7-3 and TRBJ2-1; a weak D match, TRBD2 (6 bases). The CDR3 consists of 15 residues. Germline CDR1 reads SGHTA; CDR2 reads FQGTGA. V was clipped by 5 bases and J by 1 base, with 12 bases between them. The CDR3 coding sequence is TGTGCCAGCAGCCTAGCCCGGGAGTCCTACAATGAGCAGTTCTTC. Its protein product is CASSLARESYNEQFF.

This clone showed up just a few times. V and J are TRBV4-3 and TRBJ2-5; no clear D. The CDR3 loop spans 13 amino acids. V was shortened by 1 base and J by 4 bases, with 7 bases between the two germline ends. The V gene's germline CDR1 is LGHNA and CDR2 YSLEER. The CDR3 sequence: CASSQASGETQYF. CDR3 bases: TGCGCCAGCAGCCAAGCTAGTGGAGAGACCCAGTACTTC.

The chain joins TRBV5-1 to TRBJ1-1; D gene unclear. Trimming shortened V by 4 bases and J by 4 bases, and 14 bases separated the two germline ends. The CDR3 length is 14 residues. The germline gives CDR1 SGHRS, CDR2 YFSETQ. Written as DNA, the CDR3 is TGCGCCAGCAGCCTTCCCCTCCGGGGCACTGAAGCTTTCTTT. Its translation: CASSLPLRGTEAFF.

This clone occurred a few times. The chain uses TRBV9 and TRBJ2-5; 15 nucleotides align to TRBD2. The CDR3 runs 17 residues. CDR1 and CDR2 (germline): SGDLS, YYNGEE. The V and J ends lost 4 bases and 4 bases, in that order; junction bases with no gene match: 8. The CDR3 sequence: CASSRTSGGAVRETQYF. The CDR3 nucleotides are TGTGCCAGCAGCCGGACTAGCGGGGGGGCCGTGCGAGAGACCCAGTACTTC. Looking up the rest from reference TRBV9 and TRBJ2-5 gives the full variable domain: DSGVTQTPKHLITATGQRVTLRCSPRSGDLSVYWYQQSLDQGLQFLIQYYNGEERAKGNILERFSAQQFPDLHSELNLSSLELGDSALYFCASSRTSGGAVRETQYFGPGTRLLVL.

This chain uses TRBV2 with TRBJ1-5; D may be TRBD1 (6 bases). This CDR3 has 15 amino acids. CDR1 SNHLY and CDR2 FYNNEI come from the germline V gene. V dropped 3 bases and J dropped 7 bases, with 16 bases sitting between them. This CDR3 is CASSDTNRVGQPQHF. The CDR3 DNA follows: TGTGCCAGCAGTGATACGAACAGGGTAGGACAGCCCCAGCATTTT.

The chain joins TRBV18 to TRBJ2-7, with 11 nucleotides matching TRBD1. This CDR3 spans 16 amino acids. Germline lookup yields CDR1 KGHSH and CDR2 LQKENI. V lost 3 bases to trimming and J lost 3 bases; unmatched junction nucleotides: 7. CDR3 sequence: CASSPIGQGAIYEQYF. CDR3 DNA: TGTGCCAGCTCACCGATCGGACAGGGGGCAATCTACGAGCAGTACTTC.

The chain employs TRBV5-4 and TRBJ2-5; 8 bases agree with TRBD1. The assigned J gene may be wrong: the sequence end matches TRBJ2-7 better. This CDR3 region has 13 residues. The V gene's germline CDR1 is SGHNT and CDR2 YYREEE (reference sequence). The DNA for the CDR3 is TGTGCCAGCAGCTTGCCTGACAGGGGCGAGCAGTACTTC. It codes for CASSLPDRGEQYF.

The count of this clone is one. This chain joins TRBV19 and TRBJ2-1; TRBD1 matches 9 bases. V lost 7 bases to trimming and J lost 3 bases; unmatched junction nucleotides: 7. Germline CDR1 reads LNHDA; CDR2 reads SQIVND (reference sequence). The CDR3 is 15 residues long. CDR3 coding DNA: TGTGCCAGTACAGAACGACAGGGGGGCTACAATGAGCAGTTCTTC. As protein: CASTERQGGYNEQFF.

The V and J genes are TRBV2 and TRBJ2-3; D is unresolved. The V gene lost 6 bases and the J gene lost 2 bases, with 12 bases spanning the gap. The V gene's germline CDR1 is SNHLY and CDR2 FYNNEI. The CDR3 consists of 14 residues. This CDR3 is CASRTDGDTDTQYF. DNA for the CDR3: TGTGCCAGCAGGACCGACGGAGACACAGATACGCAGTATTTT.

The rearrangement joins TRBV6-4 to TRBJ2-3, with 7 bases identical to TRBD2. V lost 5 bases to trimming and J lost 4 bases; unmatched junction nucleotides: 3. The CDR3 spans 13 residues. The germline V gene encodes CDR1 MRHNA and CDR2 SNTAGT. The CDR3 loop reads CASSSGEADTQYF. CDR3 nucleotide sequence: TGTGCCAGCAGTAGCGGGGAGGCAGATACGCAGTATTTT.

The V call is TRBV6-1, the J call TRBJ1-3; 9 nucleotides agree with TRBD1. Germline CDR1 MNHNS, CDR2 SASEGT. This CDR3 has 14 amino acids. J lost 7 bases, V lost 8 bases, and 9 bases had no gene match. Here the CDR3 DNA reads TGTGCCAGCCGGGCTCGGGACAGGGATAACACCATATATTTT. Translating it yields CASRARDRDNTIYF.

This clone has a single count. This is likely a read error, given that the CDR3 carries no conserved phenylalanine or tryptophan at its end. The chain employs TRBV27 and TRBJ1-2; tentative D call: TRBD1 (6 bases). CDR3 length equals 15 residues. Germline CDR1 and CDR2: MNHEY and SMNVEV (reference sequence). V was clipped by 2 bases and J by 7 bases, with 17 bases between them. The DNA for the CDR3 is TGTGCCAGCAGTTTAAATCAACAGGGTATTGGTGGCTACACCCTC. It yields the protein CASSLNQQGIGGYTL.

The chain links TRBV4-3 to TRBJ2-3; 12 nucleotides match TRBD2. CDR3 length: 15 residues. Germline lookup yields CDR1 LGHNA and CDR2 YSLEER. The trim removed 1 base at V and 4 bases at J, leaving 0 bases unmatched. The DNA for the CDR3 is TGCGCCAGCAGCCAAGCTAGCGGGGGGGCAGATACGCAGTATTTT. Residues: CASSQASGGADTQYF.

This chain joins TRBV5-1 and TRBJ2-7; 8 bases agree with TRBD2. The CDR3 runs 14 residues. V trimming: 8 bases; J trimming: 3 bases; junction bases outside the gene matches: 10. Germline CDR1 and CDR2: SGHRS and YFSETQ. CDR3 sequence: CASPQLAEVYEQYF. DNA for the CDR3: TGCGCCAGTCCGCAACTAGCGGAGGTCTACGAGCAGTACTTC.

CDR3 nucleotide sequence: TGCAGCGTACCAGCGGGGGAGGTCTTCCGTGAGCAGTTCTTC. Protein sequence: CSVPAGEVFREQFF. The chain links TRBV29-1 to TRBJ2-1; TRBD2 aligns across 8 bases. Germline-derived CDR1 and CDR2 are SQVTM and ANQGSEA. This CDR3 has 14 amino acids. Trimming took 6 bases from V and 9 from J; bases not matched to a gene: 13.

The V and J genes are TRBV9 and TRBJ2-1; TRBD2 aligns across 7 bases. CDR3 size: 16 residues. V was pared by 4 bases and J by 7 bases, with 14 bases of the junction left unmatched. The V gene's germline CDR1 is SGDLS and CDR2 YYNGEE. CDR3 nucleotide sequence: TGTGCCAGCAGCCTCTTTGGGGGGAGGGTGGGGAATGAGCAGTTCTTC. Protein: CASSLFGGRVGNEQFF.

This clone was counted a few times. The genes are TRBV7-3 and TRBJ1-1, with D unclear. Germline CDR1 is SGHTA and CDR2 is FQGTGA. The CDR3 totals 13 residues. The V end lost 6 bases, the J end lost 1 base, and 9 bases lay between the germline ends. The CDR3 bases are TGTGCCAGCAGGGTCAGGCAGAACACTGAAGCTTTCTTT. It specifies CASRVRQNTEAFF.

The chain recombines TRBV6-5 with TRBJ1-5; 7 nucleotides align to TRBD1. Trimming cost V 9 bases and J 3 bases; bases outside gene matches: 5. The CDR3 covers 13 residues. The germline gives CDR1 MNHEY, CDR2 SVGAGI. The CDR3: CASEDRDNQPQHF. The CDR3 bases are TGTGCCAGTGAAGACAGGGACAATCAGCCCCAGCATTTT.

The chain links TRBV30 to TRBJ2-2; possibly TRBD2 for D (6 bases). In germline, CDR1 is GTSNPN, CDR2 SVGIG (reference sequence). V was clipped by 4 bases and J by 0 bases, with 9 bases between them. The CDR3 is 14 residues long. The CDR3 DNA is TGTGCCTGGAAGGGGAGGACGAACACCGGGGAGCTGTTTTTT. The encoded protein is CAWKGRTNTGELFF. Variable domain in full (rest from reference TRBV30 and TRBJ2-2): SQTIHQWPATLVQPVGSPLSLECTVEGTSNPNLYWYRQAAGRGLQLLFYSVGIGQISSEVPQNLSASRPQDRQFILSSKKLLLSDSGFYLCAWKGRTNTGELFFGEGSRLTVL.

The rearrangement links TRBV19 to TRBJ1-5; D not certain. The CDR3 contains 17 residues. Trimming removed 5 bases at V and 1 base at J, with 18 bases between. Germline CDR1 and CDR2: LNHDA and SQIVND (reference sequence). CDR3 loop: CASSPRGQPGSNQPQHF. The CDR3 bases are TGTGCCAGTAGTCCGCGAGGGCAGCCCGGGAGCAATCAGCCCCAGCATTTT.

CDR3 DNA sequence: TGTGCCAGCAGCTCGGGGACAGGGGATGATACGCAGTATTTT. Protein: CASSSGTGDDTQYF. The V gene is TRBV7-3, the J gene TRBJ2-3, with 10 bases aligning to TRBD1. The germline V gene has CDR1 SGHTA and CDR2 FQGTGA. V lost 4 bases to trimming and J lost 6 bases; unmatched junction nucleotides: 4. CDR3 length: 14 amino acids.

The V and J genes are TRBV9 and TRBJ2-7, with a weak D call TRBD2 (5 bases). The length of the CDR3 is 14 residues. The germline V gene has CDR1 SGDLS and CDR2 YYNGEE. The V gene lost 0 bases and the J gene lost 2 bases, with 9 bases spanning the gap. For the CDR3, the DNA is TGTGCCAGCAGCGTAGAGGCTAGCACCTACGAGCAGTACTTC. Amino acid sequence: CASSVEASTYEQYF.

V gene TRBV7-3 combines with J gene TRBJ2-5; a weak D match, TRBD1 (7 bases). Trimming left V 5 bases short and J 2 bases short, with 18 bases between. From germline, CDR1 is SGHTA and CDR2 FQGTGA. The CDR3 is 16 residues long. Here the CDR3 DNA reads TGTGCCAGCAGCCCGAATCGGCAGGGGGGACAAGAGACCCAGTACTTC. As protein: CASSPNRQGGQETQYF.

The V and J genes are TRBV19 and TRBJ2-7, with 11 bases identical to TRBD1. V was pared by 5 bases and J by 6 bases, with 3 bases of the junction left unmatched. The CDR3 runs to 13 residues. From germline, CDR1 is LNHDA and CDR2 SQIVND (reference sequence). In DNA form, the CDR3 reads TGTGCCAGTAGTGAGGACAGGGGGCTCGAGCAGTACTTC. Translated: CASSEDRGLEQYF.

The CDR3 loop is CASSLLAGGNTGELFF. The DNA of the CDR3 is TGTGCCAGCAGCTTACTGGCGGGAGGGAACACCGGGGAGCTGTTTTTT. The chain carries TRBV11-2 and TRBJ2-2, with 8 bases that match TRBD2. From germline, CDR1 is SGHAT and CDR2 FQNNGV. With V trimmed by 2 bases and J by 1 base, 3 bases remained unmatched. The CDR3 consists of 16 residues. Full variable domain (rest looked up from reference TRBV11-2 and TRBJ2-2): EAGVAQSPRYKIIEKRQSVAFWCNPISGHATLYWYQQILGQGPKLLIQFQNNGVVDDSQLPKDRFSAERLKGVDSTLKIQPAKLEDSAVYLCASSLLAGGNTGELFFGEGSRLTVL.

The chain is built from TRBV5-6 and TRBJ1-1; unclear D gene. The CDR3 is made up of 16 amino acids. Germline values: CDR1 SGHDT, CDR2 YYEEEE. Trimming took off 3 bases at V and 3 bases at J, with 18 bases between the two ends. The CDR3 reads CASSWRYERRDTEAFF. DNA of the CDR3: TGTGCCAGCAGCTGGCGGTACGAGCGGAGGGACACTGAAGCTTTCTTT.

The J gene is TRBJ2-3, the V gene TRBV18; 8 bases align to TRBD2. The germline CDR1 and CDR2 sequences are KGHSH and LQKENI. The CDR3 contains 16 residues. Unmatched junction bases numbered 6, after V lost 2 bases and J lost 2 bases. The chain's CDR3 is CASSPAPGGSTDTQYF. The CDR3 coding sequence is TGTGCCAGCTCACCAGCGCCGGGGGGGTCCACAGATACGCAGTATTTT.

The gene calls are TRBV7-3 and TRBJ2-7; maybe TRBD1 (5 bases). V dropped 2 bases and J dropped 1 base, with 15 bases sitting between them. The germline V gene encodes CDR1 SGHTA and CDR2 FQGTGA. The CDR3 consists of 16 residues. The CDR3 is CASSLLGLSFSYEQYF. For the CDR3, the DNA is TGTGCCAGCAGCTTACTGGGGCTGTCATTTTCCTACGAGCAGTACTTC.